This is a list of T cell receptor beta chains from one sample in a study of blood T cell repertoires in COVID-19. The method was immunoSEQ multiplex PCR; TCRdb's version includes in-frame clones alone and lacks a portion of them. Among 110,000 to 150,000 clones listed, approximately 86% were seen once. Material for sequencing was peripheral blood. These TCRs come from a woman aged 55-70 years with acute or convalescent COVID-19. The CDR3 runs from the conserved cysteine through the conserved F or W.

j_call: TRBJ1-1; v_call: TRBV18; cdr3_aa: CASSRVFGTDYSRAFF
j_call: TRBJ2-1; v_call: TRBV11-3; cdr3_aa: CASSLTGTSLNEQFF
j_call: TRBJ1-2; v_call: TRBV6-4; cdr3_aa: CASSPGSATGNYGYTF
j_call: TRBJ2-7; v_call: TRBV28; cdr3_aa: CASRTPGGSSYEQYF
j_call: TRBJ2-5; v_call: TRBV5-5; cdr3_aa: CASSSGTEEETQYF
j_call: TRBJ2-7; v_call: TRBV11-3; cdr3_aa: CASSPSWRFEQYF
j_call: TRBJ2-3; v_call: TRBV30; cdr3_aa: CAWSGFGLSTDTQYF
j_call: TRBJ1-6; v_call: TRBV4-1; cdr3_aa: CASSPPPRASLYNSPLHF
j_call: TRBJ2-7; v_call: TRBV19; cdr3_aa: CASSIEGGPHYEQYF
j_call: TRBJ2-7; v_call: TRBV19; cdr3_aa: CASRGRRDRGTEQYF
j_call: TRBJ1-2; v_call: TRBV25-1; cdr3_aa: CASSEPRPGTGRASGYTF
j_call: TRBJ2-6; v_call: TRBV30; cdr3_aa: CAWSGHSGANVLTF
j_call: TRBJ1-5; v_call: TRBV2; cdr3_aa: CASSFTGGNQPQHF
j_call: TRBJ1-1; v_call: TRBV5-8; cdr3_aa: CASSLTPGDNTEAFF
j_call: TRBJ2-4; v_call: TRBV27; cdr3_aa: CASSLSGGAGLKNIQYF
j_call: TRBJ2-7; v_call: TRBV4-3; cdr3_aa: CASSQDLRGGNYEQYF
j_call: TRBJ1-2; v_call: TRBV11-2; cdr3_aa: CASSPGQGEGYTF
j_call: TRBJ1-2; v_call: TRBV30; cdr3_aa: CAWRTLVTGEGYTF
j_call: TRBJ1-2; v_call: TRBV7-3; cdr3_aa: CASSPGTGGSYTF
j_call: TRBJ2-5; v_call: TRBV9; cdr3_aa: CASSVDPSGGLQETQYF
j_call: TRBJ1-1; v_call: TRBV5-1; cdr3_aa: CASSLGTVNTEAFF
j_call: TRBJ2-7; v_call: TRBV19; cdr3_aa: CASSGRSGGYSPYEQYF
j_call: TRBJ1-5; v_call: TRBV15; cdr3_aa: CATSSWGDSNQPQHF
j_call: TRBJ1-4; v_call: TRBV12-3/TRBV12-4; cdr3_aa: CASRTGAREKLFF
j_call: TRBJ1-3; v_call: TRBV29-1; cdr3_aa: CSAQRAGDTIYF
j_call: TRBJ2-3; v_call: TRBV9; cdr3_aa: CASSASGGSTDTQYF
j_call: TRBJ1-1; v_call: TRBV29-1; cdr3_aa: CSVETQGGTEAFF
j_call: TRBJ1-2; v_call: TRBV2; cdr3_aa: CASSSYRQGANYGYTF
j_call: TRBJ1-1; v_call: TRBV12-5; cdr3_aa: CASGDRRNTEAFF
j_call: TRBJ1-1; v_call: TRBV6-6; cdr3_aa: CASSYSPGDAFF
j_call: TRBJ2-7; v_call: TRBV27; cdr3_aa: CASSSVIPGPRTSYEQYF
j_call: TRBJ2-7; v_call: TRBV28; cdr3_aa: CASSLYEAPGGYEQYF
j_call: TRBJ2-2; v_call: TRBV11-2; cdr3_aa: CASSPVMGATGELFF
j_call: TRBJ1-2; v_call: TRBV19; cdr3_aa: CASSPDRGRFNYGYTF
j_call: TRBJ2-5; v_call: TRBV6-5; cdr3_aa: CASRSNRDRGSPKYF
j_call: TRBJ1-5; v_call: TRBV7-2; cdr3_aa: CASSTRLGAGNQPQHF
j_call: TRBJ2-5; v_call: TRBV18; cdr3_aa: CASSPAGFSLGVQETQYF
j_call: TRBJ1-5; v_call: TRBV11-2; cdr3_aa: CASSSGTGGGQPQHF
j_call: TRBJ1-1; v_call: TRBV12-3/TRBV12-4; cdr3_aa: CASTPGWWTEAFF
j_call: TRBJ1-5; v_call: TRBV5-1; cdr3_aa: CASSLAGGILQPQHF
j_call: TRBJ1-1; v_call: TRBV5-6; cdr3_aa: CASSLTGGPNTEAFF
j_call: TRBJ1-6; v_call: TRBV27; cdr3_aa: CASSRNGGGGSSYNSPLHF
j_call: TRBJ2-1; v_call: TRBV11-2; cdr3_aa: CASSSLAGATYNEQFF
j_call: TRBJ2-3; v_call: TRBV5-1; cdr3_aa: CASRGIRADTQYF
j_call: TRBJ1-3; v_call: TRBV9; cdr3_aa: CASSVTLGTRGFGNTIYF
j_call: TRBJ1-5; v_call: TRBV6-2/TRBV6-3; cdr3_aa: CASSYGTSKPQHF
j_call: TRBJ2-7; v_call: TRBV6-5; cdr3_aa: CASSYSITSRGEQYF
j_call: TRBJ1-3; v_call: TRBV4-3; cdr3_aa: CASSQGELPPISGNTIYF
j_call: TRBJ1-2; v_call: TRBV4-3; cdr3_aa: CASSLHRRYGYTF
j_call: TRBJ2-3; v_call: TRBV4-3; cdr3_aa: CASSQDIGQGANTQYF
j_call: TRBJ2-5; v_call: TRBV11-2; cdr3_aa: CASSLDHFGTRGGETQYF
j_call: TRBJ2-7; v_call: TRBV19; cdr3_aa: CATAGGVYEQYF
j_call: TRBJ2-5; v_call: TRBV7-7; cdr3_aa: CASSLSREETQYF
j_call: TRBJ1-2; v_call: TRBV7-2; cdr3_aa: CASSLDIRGADGYTF
j_call: TRBJ1-2; v_call: TRBV11-3; cdr3_aa: CASSLEGSLYGYTF
j_call: TRBJ1-1; v_call: TRBV21-1; cdr3_aa: CASSIHRGWAFF
j_call: TRBJ2-1; v_call: TRBV7-4; cdr3_aa: CASSSSPRAGLSYNEQFF